Listed below are T cell receptor beta chains from one sample, sequenced in a study of regulatory T cells in long-lasting Graves disease. TCRdb redid the calling of the multiplex PCR reads with MiXCR, one entry per CDR3 protein. The sample records 450,000 to 700,000 distinct CDR3 sequences, roughly 13% being singletons. A further study also used this sample, focusing on T cells in Graves' hyperthyroidism and ophthalmopathy.

This specimen consisted of peripheral blood mononuclear cells (PBMCs), obtained at new diagnosis, from a patient treated with antithyroid drugs. Source of these receptors: a man aged 25 to 45 with Graves disease. Both conserved end residues are part of each CDR3. D genes are given only for firm matches. Size is stated for part of the rows, as once, few or many counts, or as a class when the clone is expanded.

v_call,d_call,clone_size,j_call,cdr3_aa,cdr3_nt
TRBV24-1,-,few,TRBJ2-7,CATPHGIWGPTYEQYF,TGTGCCACCCCCCACGGGATCTGGGGTCCCACCTACGAGCAGTACTTC
TRBV12-3/TRBV12-4,TRBD2,many,TRBJ2-4,CASRFQLERDGQNIQYF,TGTGCCAGCAGGTTCCAGCTAGAGCGGGATGGGCAAAACATTCAGTACTTC
TRBV15,-,-,TRBJ2-3,CATSNRPHTDTQYF,TGTGCCACCAGCAATCGACCTCACACAGATACGCAGTATTTT
TRBV6-1,-,many,TRBJ1-5,CASSPRQTYSNQPQHF,TGTGCCAGCAGCCCTCGTCAGACGTATAGCAATCAGCCCCAGCATTTT
TRBV18,TRBD1,-,TRBJ2-7,CASSPGQGFEQYF,TGTGCCAGCTCACCAGGACAGGGTTTTGAGCAGTACTTC
TRBV29-1,TRBD1,many,TRBJ2-1,CSGDRGRSNNEQFF,TGCAGCGGAGACAGGGGGCGGTCGAACAATGAGCAGTTCTTC
TRBV20-1,-,many,TRBJ1-4,CSAKGPYRGEKLFF,TGCAGTGCTAAGGGACCCTACCGGGGGGAAAAACTGTTTTTT
TRBV25-1,-,many,TRBJ2-7,CASTFNHEQYF,TGTGCCAGCACTTTCAACCACGAGCAGTACTTC
TRBV6-2/TRBV6-3,-,few,TRBJ2-1,CASSTYPVSYNEQFF,TGTGCCAGCAGTACCTACCCGGTCAGCTACAATGAGCAGTTCTTC
TRBV24-1,-,many,TRBJ1-5,CATSDPSGIGNQPQHF,TGTGCCACCAGTGACCCCTCCGGCATAGGCAATCAGCCCCAGCATTTT
TRBV11-2,-,many,TRBJ2-5,CASSFSSETQYF,TGTGCCAGCAGCTTCAGTTCGGAGACCCAGTACTTC
TRBV3-1,-,-,TRBJ1-2,CASSGFRKSNYGYTF,TGTGCCAGCAGTGGTTTTCGGAAATCTAACTATGGCTACACCTTC
TRBV24-1,TRBD2,many,TRBJ2-2,CATSVRAGGPVGELFF,TGTGCCACCAGTGTTAGAGCGGGAGGGCCCGTCGGGGAGCTGTTTTTT
TRBV3-1,TRBD1,few,TRBJ2-4,CASSHSGQRSKNIQYF,TGTGCCAGCAGCCACTCGGGACAGCGCTCCAAAAACATTCAGTACTTC
TRBV20-1,TRBD1,-,TRBJ1-1,CSARDGSGGRSTEAFF,TGCAGTGCTAGAGATGGGTCAGGGGGCCGGAGCACTGAAGCTTTCTTT
TRBV29-1,-,many,TRBJ1-1,CSVEAAGYTEAFF,TGCAGCGTTGAAGCGGCAGGGTACACTGAAGCTTTCTTT
TRBV10-3,TRBD1,many,TRBJ1-1,CAVQGDGSEAFF,TGTGCCGTACAGGGGGATGGGTCCGAAGCTTTCTTT
TRBV7-6,TRBD2,many,TRBJ2-1,CASSRGAGGFYNEQFF,TGTGCCAGCAGCCGAGGGGCGGGGGGGTTCTACAATGAGCAGTTCTTC
TRBV20-1,TRBD2,-,TRBJ2-7,CSAPAGGSYEQYF,TGCAGTGCCCCAGCGGGAGGGTCCTACGAGCAGTACTTC
TRBV6-1,TRBD1,many,TRBJ1-4,CASMASWTGGEGEKLFF,TGTGCCAGCATGGCGAGCTGGACAGGGGGCGAAGGTGAAAAACTGTTTTTT
TRBV6-9,TRBD1,few,TRBJ1-2,CASSYVPGQVPYF,TGTGCCAGCAGTTACGTCCCGGGACAGGTCCCGTACTTC
TRBV5-1,-,-,TRBJ2-1,CASSFSPVNEQFF,TGCGCCAGCAGCTTCAGCCCAGTTAATGAGCAGTTCTTC
TRBV12-5,-,many,TRBJ1-5,CASGLPGHQPQHF,TGTGCTAGTGGTTTGCCCGGGCATCAGCCCCAGCATTTT
TRBV28,-,few,TRBJ2-7,CASSLFPSEQYF,TGTGCCAGCAGTTTGTTCCCCTCCGAGCAGTACTTC
TRBV20-1,-,many,TRBJ1-3,CSVGPGGNTIYF,TGCAGTGTGGGGCCCGGGGGAAACACCATATATTTT
TRBV19,-,-,TRBJ1-5,CASSPGTVPNQPQHF,TGTGCCAGTAGCCCCGGGACGGTCCCCAATCAGCCCCAGCATTTT
TRBV20-1,TRBD1,-,TRBJ2-5,CSARAPRGRPIQETQYF,TGCAGTGCTAGAGCCCCCAGGGGGCGACCTATTCAAGAGACCCAGTACTTC
TRBV5-1,TRBD1,many,TRBJ2-7,CASSPGQGANYEQYF,TGCGCCAGCAGCCCGGGACAGGGGGCAAACTACGAGCAGTACTTC
TRBV12-3/TRBV12-4,-,many,TRBJ1-1,CASNTGANTEAFF,TGTGCCAGCAACACCGGGGCGAACACTGAAGCTTTCTTT
TRBV20-1,TRBD2,many,TRBJ2-7,CSAKTSGRATPYEQYF,TGCAGTGCAAAGACTAGCGGGAGGGCTACTCCCTACGAGCAGTACTTC
TRBV18,-,many,TRBJ1-3,CASSPDRTASGNTIYF,TGTGCCAGCTCACCAGACAGAACCGCCTCTGGAAACACCATATATTTT
TRBV24-1,-,few,TRBJ2-3,CATSEPNLVGTQYF,TGTGCCACCAGTGAACCTAACTTGGTTGGAACGCAGTATTTT
TRBV6-1,-,few,TRBJ2-7,CASSQFEPGPYEQYF,TGTGCCAGCAGCCAATTTGAGCCGGGACCGTACGAGCAGTACTTC
TRBV20-1,-,-,TRBJ2-7,CSARDLTGQWDEQYF,TGCAGTGCTAGAGATCTTACAGGCCAATGGGACGAGCAGTACTTC
TRBV29-1,TRBD1,many,TRBJ1-2,CSVDDDRGGGYTF,TGCAGCGTTGACGATGACAGGGGGGGTGGCTACACCTTC
TRBV29-1,-,many,TRBJ2-1,CSVENNEQFF,TGCAGCGTTGAAAACAATGAGCAGTTCTTC
TRBV30,-,many,TRBJ2-5,CAWSAPGSKRETQYF,TGTGCCTGGAGTGCCCCGGGAAGTAAGCGAGAGACCCAGTACTTC
TRBV9,TRBD2,few,TRBJ2-2,CASSVPAGGRELFF,TGTGCCAGCAGCGTACCAGCGGGAGGGCGAGAGCTGTTTTTT
TRBV30,TRBD1,few,TRBJ1-2,CAWSWDRGNYGYTF,TGTGCCTGGTCCTGGGACAGGGGTAACTATGGCTACACCTTC
TRBV20-1,TRBD1,many,TRBJ2-5,CSAHDRVATQETQYF,TGCAGTGCACACGACAGGGTGGCGACACAAGAGACCCAGTACTTC
TRBV12-3/TRBV12-4,-,few,TRBJ2-1,CASRVPGSAEEQFF,TGTGCCAGCAGAGTGCCGGGGTCGGCCGAAGAGCAGTTCTTC
TRBV27,TRBD2,many,TRBJ2-7,CASSLIAGNSYEQYF,TGTGCCAGCAGTTTAATAGCGGGAAACTCCTACGAGCAGTACTTC
TRBV10-3,-,many,TRBJ1-1,CAIRGQYNTEAFF,TGTGCCATCAGAGGACAGTATAACACTGAAGCTTTCTTT
TRBV10-3,-,many,TRBJ2-3,CAIGGRDTSTDTQYF,TGTGCCATCGGCGGCCGGGACACCAGCACAGATACGCAGTATTTT
TRBV18,-,many,TRBJ2-7,CASSPGGTGEQYF,TGTGCCAGCTCACCGGGGGGTACTGGCGAGCAGTACTTC
TRBV29-1,TRBD1,many,TRBJ2-5,CSVVFRGRFVQETQYF,TGCAGCGTTGTCTTCAGGGGGCGCTTTGTCCAAGAGACCCAGTACTTC
TRBV27,-,many,TRBJ2-3,CASTGSRDRSRLRTDTQYF,TGTGCCAGCACCGGGAGCCGGGACCGCAGTAGGCTACGCACAGATACGCAGTATTTT
TRBV20-1,-,-,TRBJ1-1,CSAYRNLSTEAFF,TGCAGTGCATACAGGAACTTGAGCACTGAAGCTTTCTTT
TRBV10-3,-,many,TRBJ1-3,CAISDPGTKAGSTIYF,TGTGCCATCAGTGATCCCGGGACCAAAGCTGGTAGCACCATATATTTT
TRBV29-1,-,-,TRBJ2-7,CSVTHGYSYEQYF,TGCAGCGTTACTCACGGCTACTCCTACGAGCAGTACTTC
TRBV6-2/TRBV6-3,-,many,TRBJ2-7,CASSSGPASSYEQYF,TGTGCCAGCAGTTCCGGACCAGCTAGCTCCTACGAGCAGTACTTC